This T cell receptor beta chain was obtained from a study of T cells in Graves' hyperthyroidism and ophthalmopathy (dated by TCRdb to between 2017 and 2020). In the study overall: Peripheral blood was sampled at the time of initial diagnosis, prior to any treatment. The study also compared thyroid tissue and blood T-cell repertoires from about 6 Graves' hyperthyroidism patients. Whether ophthalmopathy could be predicted prospectively was tested in an independent validation cohort made up of 18 to 20 hyperthyroidism patients plus 17 patients who later progressed to ophthalmopathy. To identify distinguishing TCR V-J signatures, a discovery cohort of some 99 patients was used, comprising 40 to 45 with Graves' ophthalmopathy and 57 with stable Graves' hyperthyroidism. After blood sampling, hyperthyroidism patients were treated with methimazole at a starting dose of 30 mg daily, and ophthalmopathy patients were treated with high-dose intravenous methylprednisolone. The roughly 94 discovery patients were randomly split 7:3 into training and test sets. According to the paper, TCR Vbeta CDR3 sequencing was carried out on about 140 peripheral blood samples, which came from under 50 ophthalmopathy, around 75 hyperthyroidism and some 17 progressor patients. Study-wide conclusions, independent of this receptor: Ophthalmopathy was separated from stable hyperthyroidism by a 13 V-J signature model, with over 85% sensitivity and 81% to 82% specificity obtained in cross-validation and 80%/75% obtained in testing. In validation, the model predicted progression to ophthalmopathy with approximately 71% sensitivity and 72% to 75% specificity, a median of about 6 months before onset. No statistical method was used to set the sample size in advance, and investigators knew the group allocation. Most expanded thyroid clonotypes (frequency above 0.001) were also detected in blood, a finding suggesting that blood repertoires may reflect thyroid immune responses.

From cysteine to phenylalanine, the CDR3 is 15 amino acids long. Just the 45-base CDR3 DNA is kept, in frame starting at base 1. CDR1 and CDR2 were assigned from the germline V gene as KGHDR and SFDVKD. Graves' hyperthyroidism was defined as stable when no progression to ophthalmopathy occurred over 18 months of follow-up. Hyperthyroidism patients were aged 18 to 65 years and newly diagnosed, with disease duration of less than 2 months. The study excluded patients with uncontrolled infections, other autoimmune diseases, pregnancy or lactation. Diagnoses were based on clinical symptoms, serum thyroxine and TRAb, thyroid ultrasound and orbital computed tomography. PBMCs were isolated from 7.5 to 10 ml of fresh peripheral blood by Ficoll-Paque density gradient centrifugation. Trizol reagent was used to extract total RNA, and RNA quality was then checked on an Agilent 2100 Bioanalyzer. Amplification of TCR beta CDR3 regions was carried out from RNA transcripts. For the first round of RT-PCR on the TCR CDR3, the HTBI primer set was used together with the Qiagen OneStep RT-PCR kit. Libraries were constructed in a second round of multiplex PCR, after which size selection and purification were carried out. Sequencing of the libraries was done on an Illumina HiSeq2000 using paired-end 100 bp reads. As for the authors' bioinformatics: SOAPnuke was used to process the raw data, removing reads that contained adapters or uncalled bases, had a mean Phred below 15, or lacked an exact match to the constant primer or identifier. High-quality paired reads were merged with COPE v1.2.5, and unique nucleotide sequences were defined as clonotypes. Clonotypes were aligned to IMGT TRBV, TRBD and TRBJ reference segments using MiTCR v1.1. Only V-J combinations with frequency above 0.0001, covering 99.2% of repertoires, were analysed. A TCS score was defined as the ratio of F50 (clonal expansion) to E x V (chaos), with BLOSUM62-based TCRdist applied between CDR3 peptides within each V-J. Welch's t-statistics and random forest reduced roughly 530 V-J features to about 13, which were used in a naive Bayes classifier (R e1071). The similarity between thyroid and blood repertoires was quantified using the Morisita-Horn index. In-frame beta chains were kept once TCRdb had trimmed the public reads at Q25 with fastp and called clones with MiXCR. Each CDR3 protein gets just one entry, which takes the most common genes and DNA from the rows behind it. TCRdb, not the authors, supplied the V and J calls. This sample holds over 700,000 distinct CDR3 sequences; 38% were observed only once. In total, the top ten clones hold more than 7% of the sample.

Concerning this clonotype: Which antigen it targets is not known. The germline gene is not matched at one end of the junction; a read error may be the cause.

The V gene is TRBV24-1 and the J gene is TRBJ1-1, with the D gene too uncertain to name. Sequenced sample: blood. The sequence was obtained from a man between 18 and 29 years old with Graves' hyperthyroidism. The DNA is TGTGCCAGCAGTTGGCCCTCAGCTAAGAACACTGAAGCTTTCTTT. Translated, this gives CASSWPSAKNTEAFF.